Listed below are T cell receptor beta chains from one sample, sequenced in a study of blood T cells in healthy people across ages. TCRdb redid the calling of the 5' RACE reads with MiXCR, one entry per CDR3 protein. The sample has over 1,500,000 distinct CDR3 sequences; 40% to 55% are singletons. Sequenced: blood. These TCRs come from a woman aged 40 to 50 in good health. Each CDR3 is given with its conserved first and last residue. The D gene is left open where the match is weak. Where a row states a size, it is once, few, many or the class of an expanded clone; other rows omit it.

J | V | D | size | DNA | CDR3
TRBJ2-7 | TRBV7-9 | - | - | TGTGCCAGCAGGCTGGGGGCGACCTACGAGCAGTACTTC | CASRLGATYEQYF
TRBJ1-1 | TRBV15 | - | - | TGTGCCACCAGCACCCGGGTGGGGCTGAACACTGAAGCTTTCTTT | CATSTRVGLNTEAFF
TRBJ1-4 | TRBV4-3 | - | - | TGCGCCAGCAGCCAAGATCTCAGGGGCACTGAAAAACTGTTTTTT | CASSQDLRGTEKLFF
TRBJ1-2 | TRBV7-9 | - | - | TGTGCCAGCAGCTTTACAGGCGAAATATCTAACTATGGCTACACCTTC | CASSFTGEISNYGYTF
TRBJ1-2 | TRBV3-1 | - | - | TGTGCCAGCAGCCAAGGAGGGGTGGGTTTGTATGGCTACACCTTC | CASSQGGVGLYGYTF
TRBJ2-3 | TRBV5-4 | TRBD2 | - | TGTGCCAGCAGCTTTGGGGCGGGAGCTAACACAGATACGCAGTATTTT | CASSFGAGANTDTQYF
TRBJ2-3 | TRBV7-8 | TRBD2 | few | TGTGCCAGCAGCTTAGCGAGACTAGCGCCACCCACAGATACGCAGTATTTT | CASSLARLAPPTDTQYF
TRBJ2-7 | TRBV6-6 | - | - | TGTGCCAGCAGTAGATTGGACACAACCTACGAGCAGTACTTC | CASSRLDTTYEQYF
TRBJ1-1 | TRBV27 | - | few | TGTGCCAGCAGTTTAGGGCGTGGTGAAGCTTTCTTT | CASSLGRGEAFF
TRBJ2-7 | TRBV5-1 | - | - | TGCGCCAGCAGCACCATCCAATCCTACGAGCAGTACTTC | CASSTIQSYEQYF
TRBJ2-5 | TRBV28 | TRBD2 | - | TGTGCCAGCAGGCAGATAGCGGGGGAACAAGAGACCCAGTACTTC | CASRQIAGEQETQYF
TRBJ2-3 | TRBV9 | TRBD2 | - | TGTGCCAGCAGCCCCCGCGGTAGCGGGGATACGCAGTATTTT | CASSPRGSGDTQYF
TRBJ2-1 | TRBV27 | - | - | TGTGCCAGCAGTTTAGGGGCACGGGGGTTCTACAATGAGCAGTTCTTC | CASSLGARGFYNEQFF
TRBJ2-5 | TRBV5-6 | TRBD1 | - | TGTGCCAGCAGCTCCCCCACGGGACAGAGGGAGACCCAGTACTTC | CASSSPTGQRETQYF
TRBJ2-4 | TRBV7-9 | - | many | TGTGCCAGCAGCTTTGAGCTAGCCAAAAACATTCAGTACTTC | CASSFELAKNIQYF
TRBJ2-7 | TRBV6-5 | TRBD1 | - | TGTGCCAGCAGCCTCAGACAGGGCGGCGACGAGCAGTACTTC | CASSLRQGGDEQYF
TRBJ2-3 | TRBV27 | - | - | TGTGCCAGCAGTATAGCGGAAACAGATACGCAGTATTTT | CASSIAETDTQYF
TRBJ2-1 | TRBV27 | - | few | TGTGCCAGCAGTTTTGCGGTGCAGTCCTACAATGAGCAGTTCTTC | CASSFAVQSYNEQFF
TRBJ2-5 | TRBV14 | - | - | TGTGCCAGCAGCCAAGCCGAGGGGTTCCAAGAGACCCAGTACTTC | CASSQAEGFQETQYF
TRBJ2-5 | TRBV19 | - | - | TGTGCCAGTAGTAGTCTAACCCTTGAGACCCAGTACTTC | CASSSLTLETQYF
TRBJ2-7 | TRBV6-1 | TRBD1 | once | TGTGCCAGCAGTGAAGAGGGGGCTAGATCGGACGAGCAGTACTTC | CASSEEGARSDEQYF
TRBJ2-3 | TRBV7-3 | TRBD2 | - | TGTGCCAGCAGCCTCAGGCCCGGGACTAGCAACTTCCCAGATACGCAGTATTTT | CASSLRPGTSNFPDTQYF
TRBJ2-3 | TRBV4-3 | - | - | TGCGCCAGCAGCCCAGGACAGAGTCTCGCAGATACGCAGTATTTT | CASSPGQSLADTQYF
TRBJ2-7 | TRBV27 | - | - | TGTGCCAGCAGCACGTATGGGGGGGGCGGAATCTACGAGCAGTACTTC | CASSTYGGGGIYEQYF
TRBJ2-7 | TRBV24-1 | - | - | TGTGCCACCAGTGATTTTTCGGGAGTTAGGCACGAGCAGTACTTC | CATSDFSGVRHEQYF
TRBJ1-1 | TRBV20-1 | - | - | TGCAGTGCTAGCACATGGGGTCAGAACACTGAAGCTTTCTTT | CSASTWGQNTEAFF
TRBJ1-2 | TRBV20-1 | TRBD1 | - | TGCAGTGCTAGACCTGGGACAGGGTTGGGAGGCTACACCTTC | CSARPGTGLGGYTF
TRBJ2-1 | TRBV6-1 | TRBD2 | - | TGTGCCAGCTTAACGGGATCCCGGGGGGGGGTCCTAGGGGGCAATGAGCAGTTCTTC | CASLTGSRGGVLGGNEQFF
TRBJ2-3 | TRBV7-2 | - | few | TGTGCCAGCAGCTTTAGGGGCAGGGTGTCAGATACGCAGTATTTT | CASSFRGRVSDTQYF
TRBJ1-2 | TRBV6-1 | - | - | TGTGCCAGCAGTGTTGTCAGTGCTAACTATGGCTACACCTTC | CASSVVSANYGYTF
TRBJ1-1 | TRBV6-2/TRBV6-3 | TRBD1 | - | TGTGCCAGCAGAATACAGGGGACTAACACTGAAGCTTTCTTT | CASRIQGTNTEAFF
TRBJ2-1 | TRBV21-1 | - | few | TGTGCCAGCAGCAAAGAGAAGCATGAGCAGTTCTTC | CASSKEKHEQFF
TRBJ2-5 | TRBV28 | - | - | TGTGCCAGCAGTACCAGTCAGACCCAGTACTTC | CASSTSQTQYF
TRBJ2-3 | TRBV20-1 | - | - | TGCAGTGCACCACCTACAGTTTACAGCACAGATACGCAGTATTTT | CSAPPTVYSTDTQYF
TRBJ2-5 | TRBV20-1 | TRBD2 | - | TGCAGTGCCCCTACTAGCGGGGGGAGTCAAGAGACCCAGTACTTC | CSAPTSGGSQETQYF
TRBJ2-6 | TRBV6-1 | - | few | TGTGCCAGCAGTGGTTTAGGGGTCTTCTCTGGGGCCAACGTCCTGACTTTC | CASSGLGVFSGANVLTF
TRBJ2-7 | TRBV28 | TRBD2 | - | TGTGCCAGCAGATCCCTCAGAGGACTAGCGGGGGGTTATAGCTCCTACGTGCAGTACTTC | CASRSLRGLAGGYSSYVQYF
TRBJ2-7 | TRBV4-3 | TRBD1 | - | TGCGCCAGCAGCCAAGGGGGGACAGGGGTCTACGAGCAGTACTTC | CASSQGGTGVYEQYF
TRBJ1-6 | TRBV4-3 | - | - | TGCGCCAGCAGCCAGGGAGTGAATTCACCCCTCCACTTT | CASSQGVNSPLHF
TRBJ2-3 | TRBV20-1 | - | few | TGCAGTGCTAGAGAACCCGGGGGCCCCACAGATACGCAGTATTTT | CSAREPGGPTDTQYF
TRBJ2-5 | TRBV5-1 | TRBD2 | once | TGCGCCAGCAGCAGTAGCGGGGGGACCCAAGAGACCCTGTACTTC | CASSSSGGTQETLYF
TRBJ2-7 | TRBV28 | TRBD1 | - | TGTGCCAGGCCGGGACAGAGCGTCTACGAGCAGTACTTC | CARPGQSVYEQYF
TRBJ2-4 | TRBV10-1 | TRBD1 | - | TGCGCCAGCAGTGAGTCGACAGGGGGGAAAAACATTCAGTACTTC | CASSESTGGKNIQYF
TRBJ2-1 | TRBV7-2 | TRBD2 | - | TGTGCCAGCAGCCCAACTAGCGGGCTATACAATGAGCAGTTCTTC | CASSPTSGLYNEQFF
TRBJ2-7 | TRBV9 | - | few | TGTGCCAGCAGCGCCGGACTTTTCGGTTACGAGCAGTACTTC | CASSAGLFGYEQYF
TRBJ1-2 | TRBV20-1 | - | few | TGCAGTGCTAGAGAAGTCAGAGGGCTCTATGGCTACACCTTC | CSAREVRGLYGYTF
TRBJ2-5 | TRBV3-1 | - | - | TGTGCCAGCAGCCAAGCCGGGAAAACCCAGTACTTC | CASSQAGKTQYF
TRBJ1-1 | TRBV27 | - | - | TGTGCCAGCGCACAGGTTCTGAACACTGAAGCTTTCTTT | CASAQVLNTEAFF
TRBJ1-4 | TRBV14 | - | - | TGTGCCAGCAGCCAAGATGCAGGAGTGAATGAAAAACTGTTTTTT | CASSQDAGVNEKLFF
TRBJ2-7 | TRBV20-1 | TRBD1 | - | TGCAGTGCCGCCACCGGGACAGATTACGAGCAGTACTTC | CSAATGTDYEQYF
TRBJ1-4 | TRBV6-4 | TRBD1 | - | TGTGCCAGCACCAAAAACGCAGGGGGAAGCGAAAAACTGTTTTTT | CASTKNAGGSEKLFF
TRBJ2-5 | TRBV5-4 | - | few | TGTGCCAGCAGCTTGGGGGGTCGGACGCAAGAGACCCAGTACTTC | CASSLGGRTQETQYF
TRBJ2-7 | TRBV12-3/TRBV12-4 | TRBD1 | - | TGTGCCAGCAGTTTATCCCGGGGAAGGACAGGGCTTTTCTACGAGCAGTACTTC | CASSLSRGRTGLFYEQYF
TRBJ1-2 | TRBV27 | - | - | TGTGCCAGCAGTCTTCTACCCCCGGGACCTAACTATGGCTACACCTTC | CASSLLPPGPNYGYTF
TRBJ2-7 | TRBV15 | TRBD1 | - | TGTGCCACCAGCAGAGAGGGGACAGGCCGTTACGAGCAGTACTTC | CATSREGTGRYEQYF
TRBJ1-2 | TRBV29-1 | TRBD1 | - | TGCAGCGTTGATGGCAGGGGGGGCTACACCTTC | CSVDGRGGYTF
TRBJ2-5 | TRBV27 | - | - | TGTGCCAGCAGCTTAAGGTCTGCCGTGGAGACCCAGTACTTC | CASSLRSAVETQYF